Each of the 23 T cell receptor beta chains below was sequenced from the same sample in a study of blood T cells in healthy people across ages. A second PCR of 7 to 11 cycles used a sample-barcoded 5' primer and a J-beta primer mix. TCRdb reprocessed the 5' RACE reads via MiXCR and lists one record per CDR3 protein. This sample has about 940,000 distinct CDR3 sequences, with about 48% found just once. Material: blood. Source of these receptors: a man aged 30-40 years in good health.

This chain joins TRBV9 and TRBJ2-3; D gene unclear. V was trimmed by 0 bases and J by 4 bases, leaving 12 bases between them. From germline, CDR1 is SGDLS and CDR2 YYNGEE. The CDR3 consists of 15 residues. CDR3 residues: CASSVAPLESDTQYF. The DNA for the CDR3 is TGTGCCAGCAGCGTAGCCCCCTTAGAGTCAGATACGCAGTATTTT.

In nucleotides, the CDR3 is TGTGCCAGCAGGGCACAGGGAGGTGTCGCTGAAGCTTTCTTT. It translates to CASRAQGGVAEAFF. V and J are TRBV6-2 or TRBV6-3 and TRBJ1-1; perhaps TRBD1 as D (6 bases). Trimming shortened V by 6 bases and J by 6 bases, and 17 bases separated the two germline ends. The V gene's germline CDR1 is MNHEY and CDR2 SVGEGT. The CDR3 length is 14 residues.

The chain joins TRBV27 to TRBJ2-1; 8 bases line up with TRBD2. CDR3 size: 17 residues. The germline V gene encodes CDR1 MNHEY and CDR2 SMNVEV (reference sequence). J gave up 0 bases and V 3 bases, and 7 bases lay outside the gene matches. The CDR3 loop reads CASSLAVAGSSYNEQFF. CDR3 nucleotide sequence: TGTGCCAGCAGTTTGGCGGTAGCGGGGAGCTCCTACAATGAGCAGTTCTTC.

The V and J genes are TRBV4-2 and TRBJ2-3; D call uncertain. This CDR3 has 14 amino acids. Trimming cost V 2 bases and J 1 base, with 7 bases left between them. Germline lookup yields CDR1 LGHNA and CDR2 YNFKEQ. Here the CDR3 reads CASSQLGGTDTQYF. The DNA of the CDR3 is TGTGCCAGCAGCCAACTAGGCGGCACAGATACGCAGTATTTT.

The chain couples TRBV7-2 to TRBJ1-1, with unresolved D. Looked up from germline, CDR1 is SGHTA and CDR2 is FQGNSA. The CDR3 sequence is 15 residues long. Trimming left V 1 base short and J 0 bases short, with 9 bases between. CDR3 DNA sequence: TGTGCCAGCAGCTTAGTCCCACCAGTGAACACTGAAGCTTTCTTT. It specifies CASSLVPPVNTEAFF.

The sample holds a few counts of this clonotype. The gene calls are TRBV6-4 and TRBJ2-1; 9 nucleotides match TRBD1. Germline loops: CDR1 MRHNA, CDR2 SNTAGT. The CDR3 sequence is 15 residues long. The V and J ends lost 6 bases and 5 bases, in that order; junction bases with no gene match: 8. CDR3 protein: CASSLQGQGHNEQFF. The CDR3 DNA is TGTGCCAGCAGCCTCCAGGGACAGGGACACAATGAGCAGTTCTTC.

This clonotype turned up a few times. The V gene is TRBV27, the J gene TRBJ2-7, with 11 nucleotides matching TRBD2. CDR1 and CDR2 (germline): MNHEY, SMNVEV (reference sequence). The CDR3 is made up of 16 amino acids. The junction had 9 bases not matched to a gene; V was cut back by 3 bases and J by 5 bases. CDR3: CASSFLPTSGEDEQYF. The CDR3 DNA sequence: TGTGCCAGCAGTTTCCTCCCGACTAGCGGGGAGGACGAGCAGTACTTC.

In this sample, this clonotype turned up a few times. V gene TRBV4-2 combines with J gene TRBJ1-5; D gene ambiguous. This CDR3 has 15 amino acids. V lost 0 bases to trimming and J lost 6 bases, with 12 bases between them. Germline V gene data show CDR1 as LGHNA and CDR2 as YNFKEQ. The CDR3: CASSQDGQPSQPQHF. For the CDR3, the DNA is TGTGCCAGCAGCCAAGATGGGCAGCCAAGTCAGCCCCAGCATTTT.

For this clonotype: A much bigger clone sits one base away, suggesting this may be a read error. The V gene is TRBV12-3 or TRBV12-4, the J gene TRBJ1-2; 9 positions match TRBD1. Trimming at V came to 6 bases and at J to 6 bases, leaving 2 bases not matched to a gene. This CDR3 has 12 amino acids. The CDR3 here is CASRGQGDGYTF. In DNA form, the CDR3 reads TGTGCCAGCAGGGGACAGGGAGATGGCTACACCTTC.

This clonotype was counted only a few times. J is TRBJ1-4 and V is TRBV7-9, with 8 nucleotides matching TRBD1. Trimming removed 5 bases from V and 8 bases from J; junction bases left unmatched: 7. The CDR3 covers 14 residues. Germline values: CDR1 SEHNR, CDR2 FQNEAQ (reference sequence). CDR3 loop: CASSLQGVWEKLFF. CDR3 bases: TGTGCCAGCAGCCTACAGGGGGTCTGGGAAAAACTGTTTTTT. The full variable domain, rest sourced from reference TRBV7-9 and TRBJ1-4, is DTGVSQNPRHKITKRGQNVTFRCDPISEHNRLYWYRQTLGQGPEFLTYFQNEAQLEKSRLLSDRFSAERPKGSFSTLEIQRTEQGDSAMYLCASSLQGVWEKLFFGSGTQLSVL.

This clonotype was seen only a few times. This chain uses TRBV7-9 with TRBJ2-7, with 8 bases that match TRBD1. CDR3 length: 16 amino acids. Per the germline V gene, CDR1 is SEHNR and CDR2 is FQNEAQ (reference sequence). V lost 5 bases, J lost 0 bases, and 9 bases stayed unmatched. Here the CDR3 reads CASSHFSGTGSYEQYF. The CDR3 DNA reads as TGTGCCAGCAGCCACTTTTCCGGGACAGGCTCCTACGAGCAGTACTTC.

Here the CDR3 reads CASSQPRLGYSYEQYF. CDR3 nucleotides: TGTGCCAGCAGCCAACCCCGGTTGGGGTACTCCTACGAGCAGTACTTC. The chain carries TRBV14 and TRBJ2-7; D unresolved. Germline loops: CDR1 SGHDN, CDR2 FVKESK. CDR3 length equals 16 residues. Trimming stripped 2 bases from V and 0 bases from J, with 14 bases between.

CDR3 residues: CASSAGGGLYEQYF. The CDR3 DNA sequence: TGCGCCAGCAGCGCCGGGGGAGGACTCTACGAGCAGTACTTC. The chain combines TRBV5-1 with TRBJ2-7; TRBD2 might be the D (6 bases). The CDR3 covers 14 residues. V lost 4 bases to trimming and J lost 3 bases, with 14 bases between them. Germline CDR1 reads SGHRS; CDR2 reads YFSETQ.

The V and J genes are TRBV20-1 and TRBJ1-6; 9 nucleotides line up with TRBD1. CDR3 length equals 15 residues. The J segment lost 9 bases and the V segment lost 4 bases, leaving 10 bases of the junction unmatched. Germline loops: CDR1 DFQATT, CDR2 SNEGSKA (reference sequence). CDR3: CSATVDRGDSSPLHF. Here the CDR3 DNA reads TGCAGTGCTACCGTAGACAGGGGGGATAGTTCACCCCTCCACTTT.

This clonotype appeared a few times. V is TRBV10-3 and J is TRBJ2-7; the D is unclear. Germline assignment: CDR1 ENHRY and CDR2 SYGVKD. V was pared by 6 bases and J by 1 base, with 4 bases between. This CDR3 spans 11 amino acids. CDR3 loop: CAIRQSYEQYF. The CDR3 nucleotides read TGTGCCATCAGACAGTCCTACGAGCAGTACTTC.

This clonotype was seen more than once but under ten times. The chain recombines TRBV15 with TRBJ2-1, with D perhaps TRBD2 (5 bases). Between the trimmed V and J ends, which lost 3 bases and 2 bases, there was a span of 14 bases. From germline, CDR1 is LNHNV and CDR2 YYDKDF (reference sequence). The CDR3 has 16 amino acids. CDR3 in DNA: TGTGCCACCAGCAGGGATCCTGGACTTGCCTACAATGAGCAGTTCTTC. Its translation: CATSRDPGLAYNEQFF.

The rearrangement uses TRBV4-1 and TRBJ2-6; a possible D gene is TRBD2 (6 bases). The V end lost 0 bases, the J end lost 2 bases, and 14 bases lay between the germline ends. In germline, CDR1 is MGHRA, CDR2 YSYEKL. The CDR3 contains 18 residues. The CDR3 loop is CASSQDGGTRTGANVLTF. The CDR3 DNA reads as TGCGCCAGCAGCCAAGATGGGGGGACCCGCACTGGGGCCAACGTCCTGACTTTC.

This sequence joins TRBV6-5 and TRBJ1-6, with a tentative D call TRBD1 (5 bases). Trimming pared 0 bases from V and 3 bases from J, leaving 15 bases between. Looked up from germline, CDR1 is MNHEY and CDR2 is SVGAGI. CDR3 length: 18 residues. This CDR3 reads CASSYSKGAEVYNSPLHF. CDR3 DNA sequence: TGTGCCAGCAGTTACTCGAAAGGGGCAGAAGTCTATAATTCACCCCTCCACTTT.

This clonotype has just a few counts. V is TRBV29-1 and J is TRBJ2-7; the D gene is possibly TRBD1 (5 bases). Per germline, CDR1 SQVTM and CDR2 ANQGSEA. Trimming took 4 bases from V and 6 from J, leaving 13 bases between them. The CDR3 loop spans 12 amino acids. The CDR3, as DNA: TGCAGCGTTGTGTTACAGGTGGGCGAGCAGTACTTC. It codes for CSVVLQVGEQYF.

The chain carries TRBV6-6 and TRBJ2-1; the D call may be TRBD1 or TRBD2 (5 bases each). Germline lookup yields CDR1 MNHNY and CDR2 SVGAGI (reference sequence). The CDR3 extends over 15 amino acids. Trimming cost V 6 bases and J 6 bases, with 18 bases left between them. This chain's CDR3 is CASRAGTRRSNEQFF. CDR3 nucleotide sequence: TGTGCCAGCAGAGCCGGGACCCGAAGGTCCAATGAGCAGTTCTTC.

The gene calls are TRBV28 and TRBJ2-5; the D is unclear. In germline, CDR1 is MDHEN, CDR2 SYDVKM. V lost 7 bases to trimming and J lost 3 bases, with 12 bases between them. The CDR3 runs 13 residues. CDR3 amino acids: CASTGGAKETQYF. The DNA for the CDR3 is TGTGCCAGCACCGGTGGAGCCAAAGAGACCCAGTACTTC.

The rearrangement uses TRBV6-2 or TRBV6-3 and TRBJ2-7, with D perhaps TRBD1 (6 bases). Trimming took 6 bases from V and 3 from J, leaving 12 bases between them. CDR1 is MNHEY, CDR2 SVGEGT, per germline. This CDR3 region has 13 residues. The CDR3 coding sequence is TGTGCCAGCAGAGACCCGACAGGCTACGAGCAGTACTTC. Protein product: CASRDPTGYEQYF.

The genes are TRBV3-1 and TRBJ2-4; a weak D match, TRBD2 (7 bases). The germline V gene has CDR1 LGHDT and CDR2 YNNKEL (reference sequence). The V end was cut by 4 bases, the J end by 9 bases, with 13 bases between. The length of the CDR3 is 13 residues. DNA for the CDR3: TGTGCCAGCAGCCCCCACAGGGAGGGCATTCAGTACTTC. Translated: CASSPHREGIQYF. Together with reference TRBV3-1 and TRBJ2-4, the CDR3 gives the full variable domain: DTAVSQTPKYLVTQMGNDKSIKCEQNLGHDTMYWYKQDSKKFLKIMFSYNNKELIINETVPNRFSPKSPDKAHLNLHINSLELGDSAVYFCASSPHREGIQYFGAGTRLSVL.